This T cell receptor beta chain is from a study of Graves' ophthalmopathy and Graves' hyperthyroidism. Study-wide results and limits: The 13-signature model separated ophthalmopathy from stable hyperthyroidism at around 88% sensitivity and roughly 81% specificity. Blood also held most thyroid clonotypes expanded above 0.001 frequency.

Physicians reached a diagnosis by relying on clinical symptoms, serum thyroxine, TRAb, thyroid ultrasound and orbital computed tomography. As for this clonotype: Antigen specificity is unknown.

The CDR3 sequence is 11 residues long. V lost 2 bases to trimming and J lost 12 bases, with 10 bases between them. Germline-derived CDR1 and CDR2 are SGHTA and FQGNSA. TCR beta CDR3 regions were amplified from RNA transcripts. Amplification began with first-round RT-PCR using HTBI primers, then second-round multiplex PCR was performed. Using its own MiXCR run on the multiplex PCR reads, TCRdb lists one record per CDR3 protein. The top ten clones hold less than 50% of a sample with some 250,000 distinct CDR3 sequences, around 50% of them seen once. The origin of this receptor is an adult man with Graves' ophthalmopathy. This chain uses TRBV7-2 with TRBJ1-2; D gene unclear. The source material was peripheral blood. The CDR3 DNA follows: TGTGCCAGCAGCTTAAGAGGGCTGAACACCTTC. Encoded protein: CASSLRGLNTF.